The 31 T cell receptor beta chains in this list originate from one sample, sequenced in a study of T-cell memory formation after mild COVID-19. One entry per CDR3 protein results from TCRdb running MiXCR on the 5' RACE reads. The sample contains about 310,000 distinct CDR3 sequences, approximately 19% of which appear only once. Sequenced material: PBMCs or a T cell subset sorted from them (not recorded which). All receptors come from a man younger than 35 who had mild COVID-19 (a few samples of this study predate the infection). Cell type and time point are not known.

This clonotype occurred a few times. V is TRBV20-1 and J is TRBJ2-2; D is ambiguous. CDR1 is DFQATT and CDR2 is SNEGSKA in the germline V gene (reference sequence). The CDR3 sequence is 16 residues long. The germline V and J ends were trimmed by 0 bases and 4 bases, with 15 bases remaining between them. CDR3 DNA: TGCAGTGCTAGAGATTTCAGGCATCATGGCACCGGGGAGCTGTTTTTT. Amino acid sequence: CSARDFRHHGTGELFF.

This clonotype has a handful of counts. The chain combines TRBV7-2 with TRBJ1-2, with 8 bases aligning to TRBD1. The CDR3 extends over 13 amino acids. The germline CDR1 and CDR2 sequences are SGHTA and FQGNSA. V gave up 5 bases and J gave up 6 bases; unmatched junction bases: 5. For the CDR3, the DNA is TGTGCCAGCAGCCACGGACAGGGCCATGGCTACACCTTC. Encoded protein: CASSHGQGHGYTF.

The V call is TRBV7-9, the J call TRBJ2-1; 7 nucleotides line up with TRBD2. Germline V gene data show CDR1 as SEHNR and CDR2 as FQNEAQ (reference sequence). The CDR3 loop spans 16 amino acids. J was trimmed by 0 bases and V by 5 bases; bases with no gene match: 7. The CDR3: CASSTPSGSSYNEQFF. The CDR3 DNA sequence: TGTGCCAGCAGCACCCCTAGCGGTAGCTCCTACAATGAGCAGTTCTTC.

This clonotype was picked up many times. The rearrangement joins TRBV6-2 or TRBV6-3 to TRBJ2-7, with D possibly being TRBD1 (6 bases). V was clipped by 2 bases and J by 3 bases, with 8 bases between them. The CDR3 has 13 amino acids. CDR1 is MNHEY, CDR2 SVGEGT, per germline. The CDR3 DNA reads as TGTGCCAGCAGTTACCGGGACAACTACGAGCAGTACTTC. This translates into CASSYRDNYEQYF.

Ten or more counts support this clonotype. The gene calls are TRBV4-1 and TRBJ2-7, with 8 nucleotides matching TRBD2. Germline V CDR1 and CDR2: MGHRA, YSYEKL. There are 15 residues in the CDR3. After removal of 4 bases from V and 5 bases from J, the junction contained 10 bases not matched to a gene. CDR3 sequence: CASSPYRGGRDEQYF. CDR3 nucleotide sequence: TGCGCCAGCAGCCCGTACCGGGGGGGCCGGGACGAGCAGTACTTC.

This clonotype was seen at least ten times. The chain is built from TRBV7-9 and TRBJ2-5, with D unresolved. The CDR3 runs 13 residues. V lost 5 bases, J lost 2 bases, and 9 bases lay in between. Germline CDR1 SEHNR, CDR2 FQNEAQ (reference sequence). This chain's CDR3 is CASSLGSQETQYF. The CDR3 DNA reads TGTGCCAGCAGCCTCGGATCGCAAGAGACCCAGTACTTC.

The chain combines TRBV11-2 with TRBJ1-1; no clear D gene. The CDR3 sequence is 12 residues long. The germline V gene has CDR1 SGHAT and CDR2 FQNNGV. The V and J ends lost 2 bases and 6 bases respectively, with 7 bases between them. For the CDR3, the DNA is TGTGCCAGCAGCTTATGGGTCTCTGAAGCTTTCTTT. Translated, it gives CASSLWVSEAFF.

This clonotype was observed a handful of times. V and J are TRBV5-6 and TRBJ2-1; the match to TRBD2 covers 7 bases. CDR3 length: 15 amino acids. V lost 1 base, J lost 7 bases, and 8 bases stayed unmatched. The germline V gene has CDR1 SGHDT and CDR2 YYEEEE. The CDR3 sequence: CASSLRSAGRNEQFF. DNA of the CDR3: TGTGCCAGCAGCTTGAGATCAGCGGGGCGAAATGAGCAGTTCTTC.

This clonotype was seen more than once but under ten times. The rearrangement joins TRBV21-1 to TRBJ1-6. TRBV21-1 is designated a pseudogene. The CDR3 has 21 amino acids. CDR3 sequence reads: CASSKCLPLPVWRACRSPLHF. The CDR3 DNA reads TGTGCCAGCAGCAAATGTTTACCGCTTCCCGTTTGGAGGGCATGCCGGTCACCCCTCCACTTT.

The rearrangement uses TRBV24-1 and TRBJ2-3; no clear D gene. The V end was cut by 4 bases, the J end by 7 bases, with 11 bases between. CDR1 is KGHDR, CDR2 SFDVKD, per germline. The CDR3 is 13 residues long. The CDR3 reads CATSETVRHTQYF. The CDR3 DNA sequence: TGTGCCACCAGTGAAACCGTCAGGCATACGCAGTATTTT.

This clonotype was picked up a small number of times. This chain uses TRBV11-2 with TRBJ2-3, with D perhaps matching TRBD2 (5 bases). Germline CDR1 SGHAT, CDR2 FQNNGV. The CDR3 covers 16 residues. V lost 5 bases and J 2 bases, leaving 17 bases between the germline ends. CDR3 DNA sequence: TGTGCCAGCAGCCTCCAAGGACTGGGATCCACAGATACGCAGTATTTT. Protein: CASSLQGLGSTDTQYF.

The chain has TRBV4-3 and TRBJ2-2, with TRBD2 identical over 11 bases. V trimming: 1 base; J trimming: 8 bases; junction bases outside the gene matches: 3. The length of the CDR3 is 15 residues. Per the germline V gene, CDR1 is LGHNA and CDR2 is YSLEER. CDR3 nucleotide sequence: TGCGCCAGCAGCCAAGGACTAGCGGGGTCGGGGGAGCTGTTTTTT. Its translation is CASSQGLAGSGELFF.

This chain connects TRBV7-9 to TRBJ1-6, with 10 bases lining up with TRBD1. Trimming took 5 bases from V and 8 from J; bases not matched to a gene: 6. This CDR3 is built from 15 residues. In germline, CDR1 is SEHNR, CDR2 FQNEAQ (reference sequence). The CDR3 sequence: CASSPETGGHSPLHF. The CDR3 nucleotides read TGTGCCAGCAGCCCCGAGACAGGGGGCCATTCACCCCTCCACTTT. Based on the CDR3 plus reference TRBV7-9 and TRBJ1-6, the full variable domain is DTGVSQNPRHKITKRGQNVTFRCDPISEHNRLYWYRQTLGQGPEFLTYFQNEAQLEKSRLLSDRFSAERPKGSFSTLEIQRTEQGDSAMYLCASSPETGGHSPLHFGNGTRLTVT.

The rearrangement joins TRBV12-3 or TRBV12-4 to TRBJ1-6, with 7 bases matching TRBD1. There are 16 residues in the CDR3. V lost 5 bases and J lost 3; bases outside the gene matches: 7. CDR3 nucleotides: TGTGCCAGCAGTCCCCCCGGGACAGTCTATAATTCACCCCTCCACTTT. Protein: CASSPPGTVYNSPLHF.

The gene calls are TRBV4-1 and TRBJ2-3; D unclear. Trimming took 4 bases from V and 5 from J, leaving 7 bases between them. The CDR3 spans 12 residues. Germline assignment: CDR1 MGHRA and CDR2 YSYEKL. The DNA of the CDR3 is TGCGCCAGCAGCCTCCCTCTAGATACGCAGTATTTT. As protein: CASSLPLDTQYF.

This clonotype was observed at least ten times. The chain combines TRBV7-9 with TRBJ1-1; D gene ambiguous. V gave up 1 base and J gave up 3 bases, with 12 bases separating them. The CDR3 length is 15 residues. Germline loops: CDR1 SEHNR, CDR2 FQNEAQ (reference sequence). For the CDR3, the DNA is TGTGCCAGCAGCTTAGGGGTTGGGGTCTACACTGAAGCTTTCTTT. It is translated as CASSLGVGVYTEAFF.

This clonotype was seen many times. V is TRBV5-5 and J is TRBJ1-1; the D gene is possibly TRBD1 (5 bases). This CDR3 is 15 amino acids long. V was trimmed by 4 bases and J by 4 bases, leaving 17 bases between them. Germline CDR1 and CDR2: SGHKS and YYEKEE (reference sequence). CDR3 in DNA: TGTGCCAGCAGCGAGGGCGCTCCGGGGGGCACTGAAGCTTTCTTT. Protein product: CASSEGAPGGTEAFF.

The CDR3 bases are TGTGCCAGCAGTCCGGGTACTCAGCCCCAGCATTTT. It yields the protein CASSPGTQPQHF. This sequence joins TRBV12-3 or TRBV12-4 and TRBJ1-5; D is unresolved. The V end lost 5 bases, the J end lost 6 bases, and 8 bases lay between the germline ends. This CDR3 region has 12 residues.

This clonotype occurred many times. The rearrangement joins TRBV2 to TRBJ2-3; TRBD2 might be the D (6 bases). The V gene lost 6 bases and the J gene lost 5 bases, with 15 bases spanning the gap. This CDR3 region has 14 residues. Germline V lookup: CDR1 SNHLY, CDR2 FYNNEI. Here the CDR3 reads CASRRTMFQDTQYF. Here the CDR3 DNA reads TGTGCCAGCAGGAGGACTATGTTTCAAGATACGCAGTATTTT.

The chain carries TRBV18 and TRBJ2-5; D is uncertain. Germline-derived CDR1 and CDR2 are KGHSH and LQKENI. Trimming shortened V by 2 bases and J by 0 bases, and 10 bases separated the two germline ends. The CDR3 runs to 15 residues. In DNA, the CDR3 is TGTGCCAGCTCACCAAGCAGCCAGTACCAAGAGACCCAGTACTTC. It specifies CASSPSSQYQETQYF.

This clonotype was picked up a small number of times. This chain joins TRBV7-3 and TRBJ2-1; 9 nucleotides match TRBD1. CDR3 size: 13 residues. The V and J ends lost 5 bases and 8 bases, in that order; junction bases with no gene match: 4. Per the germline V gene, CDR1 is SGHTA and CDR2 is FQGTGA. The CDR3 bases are TGTGCCAGCAGCCCCCGGACAGGGGATGAGCAGTTCTTC. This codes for CASSPRTGDEQFF.

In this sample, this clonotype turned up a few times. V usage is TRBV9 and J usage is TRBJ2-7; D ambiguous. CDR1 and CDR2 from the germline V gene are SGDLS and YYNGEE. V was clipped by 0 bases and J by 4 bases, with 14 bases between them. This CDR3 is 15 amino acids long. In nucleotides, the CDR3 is TGTGCCAGCAGCGTAGAAAGTGCTGAAGGATACGAGCAGTACTTC. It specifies CASSVESAEGYEQYF.

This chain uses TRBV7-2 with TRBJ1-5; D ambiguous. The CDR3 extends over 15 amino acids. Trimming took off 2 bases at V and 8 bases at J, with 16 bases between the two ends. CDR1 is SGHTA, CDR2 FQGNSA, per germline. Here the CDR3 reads CASSLSGIGQEPQHF. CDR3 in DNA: TGTGCCAGCAGCTTAAGTGGTATCGGTCAGGAGCCCCAGCATTTT.

The CDR3 here is CASSLGVGSRAYEQYV. For the CDR3, the DNA is TGTGCCAGCAGCTTAGGAGTCGGGAGTAGGGCCTACGAGCAGTACGTC. The chain has TRBV5-6 and TRBJ2-7; D possibly corresponds to TRBD2 (6 bases). Per the germline V gene, CDR1 is SGHDT and CDR2 is YYEEEE. V was pared by 2 bases and J by 2 bases, with 17 bases between. This CDR3 has 16 amino acids.

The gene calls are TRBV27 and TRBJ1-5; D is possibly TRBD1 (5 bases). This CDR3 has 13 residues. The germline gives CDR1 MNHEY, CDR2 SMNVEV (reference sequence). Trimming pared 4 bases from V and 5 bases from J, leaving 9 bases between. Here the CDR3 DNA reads TGTGCCAGCAGTTGGGGCAGTGATCAGCCCCAGCATTTT. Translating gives CASSWGSDQPQHF.

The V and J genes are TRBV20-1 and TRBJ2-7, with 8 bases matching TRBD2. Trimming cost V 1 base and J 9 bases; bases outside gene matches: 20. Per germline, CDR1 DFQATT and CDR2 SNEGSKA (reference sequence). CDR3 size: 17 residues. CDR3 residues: CSARVPSGGPQRVGQYF. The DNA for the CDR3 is TGCAGTGCTAGAGTGCCCAGCGGGGGTCCACAGCGCGTGGGGCAGTACTTC.

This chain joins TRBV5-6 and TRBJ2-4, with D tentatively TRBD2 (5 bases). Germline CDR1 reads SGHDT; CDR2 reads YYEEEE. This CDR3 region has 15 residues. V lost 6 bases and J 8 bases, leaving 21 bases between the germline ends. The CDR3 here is CASNPSGLATHIQYF. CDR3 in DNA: TGTGCCAGCAACCCATCCGGTCTAGCTACCCACATTCAGTACTTC.

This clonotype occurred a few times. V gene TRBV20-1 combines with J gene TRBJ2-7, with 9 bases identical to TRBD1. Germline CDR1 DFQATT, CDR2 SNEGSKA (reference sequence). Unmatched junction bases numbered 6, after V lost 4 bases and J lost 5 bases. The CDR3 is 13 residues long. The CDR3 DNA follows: TGCAGTGCTACACGACAGGGGGGAGACGAGCAGTACTTC. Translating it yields CSATRQGGDEQYF.

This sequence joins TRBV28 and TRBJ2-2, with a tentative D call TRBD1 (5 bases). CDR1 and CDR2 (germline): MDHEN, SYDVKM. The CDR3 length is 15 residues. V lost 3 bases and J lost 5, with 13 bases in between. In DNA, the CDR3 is TGTGCCAGCAGTTTCGCAGGGATCTCGACCGGGGAGCTGTTTTTT. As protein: CASSFAGISTGELFF.

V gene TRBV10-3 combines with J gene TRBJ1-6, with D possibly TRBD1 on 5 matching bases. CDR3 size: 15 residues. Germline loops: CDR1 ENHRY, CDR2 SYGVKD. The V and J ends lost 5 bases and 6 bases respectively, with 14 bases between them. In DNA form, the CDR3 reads TGTGCCATCAGTCCGGAGGGACGGAGTAATTCACCCCTCCACTTT. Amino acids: CAISPEGRSNSPLHF.

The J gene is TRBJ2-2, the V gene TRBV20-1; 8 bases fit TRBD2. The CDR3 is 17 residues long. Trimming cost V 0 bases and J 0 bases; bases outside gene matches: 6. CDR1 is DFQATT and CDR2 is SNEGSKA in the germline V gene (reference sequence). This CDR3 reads CSARDRFSGANTGELFF. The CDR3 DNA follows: TGCAGTGCTAGAGATCGATTTAGCGGGGCGAACACCGGGGAGCTGTTTTTT.